Listed below are T cell receptor beta chains from one sample, sequenced in a study of shared clonotypes between healthy human individuals. Profiled with immunoSEQ multiplex PCR; TCRdb holds only in-frame clones, not every one. The data show about 2,500,000 clones, around nine tenths seen once. Sequencing was carried out using naive CD4+ T cells sorted from blood. The origin of the receptors is a young man in good health. Each CDR3 is given with its conserved first and last residue. The D gene is left open where the match is weak. A row's size may be missing; if present it is once, few, many or a size class.

J: TRBJ1-1
D: -
V: TRBV2
size: -
DNA: TGTGCCAGCAGTATCACACAACACACTGAAGCTTTCTTT
CDR3: CASSITQHTEAFF

J: TRBJ1-5
D: -
V: TRBV19
size: -
DNA: TGTGCCAGTAGTACCGCGGGTTTACAGCCCCAGCATTTT
CDR3: CASSTAGLQPQHF

J: TRBJ2-1
D: -
V: TRBV11-2
size: -
DNA: TGTGCCAGCAGCTTAGTGGCGGGGCCGTACAATGAGCAGTTCTTC
CDR3: CASSLVAGPYNEQFF

J: TRBJ1-1
D: -
V: TRBV7-2
size: -
DNA: TGTGCCAGCAGCTCCACTTTGACAGCTGAAGCTTTCTTT
CDR3: CASSSTLTAEAFF

J: TRBJ1-1
D: TRBD1
V: TRBV30
size: -
DNA: TGTGCCTGGAGTGTACAGGGGCACACTGAAGCTTTCTTT
CDR3: CAWSVQGHTEAFF

J: TRBJ1-2
D: -
V: TRBV9
size: -
DNA: TGTGCCAGCAGCGTAGCTGAGTACTCAATATATGGCTACACCTTC
CDR3: CASSVAEYSIYGYTF

J: TRBJ2-3
D: -
V: TRBV30
size: -
DNA: TGTGCCTGGAGAAAAAAAGGGACAGATACGCAGTATTTT
CDR3: CAWRKKGTDTQYF

J: TRBJ2-5
D: -
V: TRBV10-2
size: once
DNA: TGCGCCAGCAAGTTCGGGGGCGGAGAGACCCAGTACTTC
CDR3: CASKFGGGETQYF

J: TRBJ1-1
D: -
V: TRBV10-3
size: -
DNA: TGTGCCATCAGTGATCCCCTCGGACCGTTCGTGGCTTTCTTT
CDR3: CAISDPLGPFVAFF

J: TRBJ2-2
D: -
V: TRBV27
size: -
DNA: TGTGCCAGCAGGAATATCGGGGAGCTGTTTTTT
CDR3: CASRNIGELFF

J: TRBJ1-4
D: -
V: TRBV19
size: -
DNA: TGTGCCAGTAAAGACAGCCTAAATGAAAAACTGTTTTTT
CDR3: CASKDSLNEKLFF

J: TRBJ2-2
D: -
V: TRBV20-1
size: -
DNA: TGCAGTGCTAAGAGTCCCGGGGAGCTGTTTTTT
CDR3: CSAKSPGELFF

J: TRBJ1-3
D: TRBD1
V: TRBV10-1
size: -
DNA: TGCGCCACCCGAACGGACAGGAACTCTGGAAACACCATATATTTT
CDR3: CATRTDRNSGNTIYF

J: TRBJ2-7
D: TRBD2
V: TRBV5-1
size: -
DNA: TGCGCCAGCACCCCACAGGCGGGGGTGGACGAGCAGTACTTC
CDR3: CASTPQAGVDEQYF

J: TRBJ1-5
D: -
V: TRBV2
size: few
DNA: TGTGCCAGCAGCCCTGCCTGGGGGGGCGGCAATCAGCCCCAGCATTTT
CDR3: CASSPAWGGGNQPQHF

J: TRBJ1-5
D: TRBD1
V: TRBV30
size: few
DNA: TGTGCCTGGAGTGTGGGGGACAGGGGAAATCAGCCCCAGCATTTT
CDR3: CAWSVGDRGNQPQHF

J: TRBJ2-5
D: TRBD1
V: TRBV11-2
size: -
DNA: TGTGCCAGCAGCTTAAGAATGACAGGGTTACAAGAGACCCAGTACTTC
CDR3: CASSLRMTGLQETQYF

J: TRBJ2-7
D: TRBD1
V: TRBV10-1
size: -
DNA: TGCGCCAGCAGTGAGGGGACAGGGGTCCACGAGCAGTACTTC
CDR3: CASSEGTGVHEQYF

J: TRBJ2-1
D: -
V: TRBV30
size: -
DNA: TGTGCCTGGAGCCGCTGGGGGAATTACAATGAGCAGTTCTTC
CDR3: CAWSRWGNYNEQFF

J: TRBJ2-3
D: -
V: TRBV9
size: -
DNA: TGTGCCAGCAGACAAACAGGGTCGGATACGCAGTATTTT
CDR3: CASRQTGSDTQYF

J: TRBJ1-1
D: -
V: TRBV28
size: -
DNA: TGTGCCAGCAGTTCTCGGATGAACACTGAAGCTTTCTTT
CDR3: CASSSRMNTEAFF

J: TRBJ1-1
D: -
V: TRBV9
size: few
DNA: TGTGCCAGCAGCGTAGGGCCAGGACAGAACACTGAAGCTTTCTTT
CDR3: CASSVGPGQNTEAFF

J: TRBJ1-1
D: -
V: TRBV6-5
size: -
DNA: TGTGCCAGCAGTTACACGGTGCTACAGATGAACACTGAAGCTTTCTTT
CDR3: CASSYTVLQMNTEAFF

J: TRBJ2-5
D: TRBD2
V: TRBV7-9
size: -
DNA: TGTGCCAGCAGCTTATGGGCGGGACTACTAGCGGGCCTAGAAGAGACCCAGTACTTC
CDR3: CASSLWAGLLAGLEETQYF

J: TRBJ1-1
D: -
V: TRBV19
size: once
DNA: TGTGCCAGTAGTATAGTGGAAGGGAGAAACACTGAAGCTTTCTTT
CDR3: CASSIVEGRNTEAFF

J: TRBJ2-7
D: -
V: TRBV14
size: -
DNA: TGTGCCAGCAGCCAAGTTCGGGGGGCTTCCTACGAGCAGTACTTC
CDR3: CASSQVRGASYEQYF